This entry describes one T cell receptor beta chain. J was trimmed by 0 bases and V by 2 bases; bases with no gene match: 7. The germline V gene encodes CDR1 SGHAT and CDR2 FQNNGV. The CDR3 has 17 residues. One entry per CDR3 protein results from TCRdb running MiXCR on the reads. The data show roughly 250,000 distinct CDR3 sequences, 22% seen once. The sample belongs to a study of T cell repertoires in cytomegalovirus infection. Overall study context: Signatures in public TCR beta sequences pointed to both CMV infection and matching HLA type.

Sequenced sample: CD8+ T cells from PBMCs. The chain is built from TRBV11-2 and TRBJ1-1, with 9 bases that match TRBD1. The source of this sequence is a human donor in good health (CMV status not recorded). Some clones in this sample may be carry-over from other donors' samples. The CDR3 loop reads CASSLSDRGTVNTEAFF. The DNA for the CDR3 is TGTGCCAGCAGCTTATCCGACAGGGGGACGGTGAACACTGAAGCTTTCTTT.